This TCR beta chain was recorded in a study of breast tumors, draining lymph nodes, adjacent tissues (dated by TCRdb to about 2016). Study-wide context: The study compared TCR beta repertoires across tumor, adjacent nontumor tissue and axillary lymph nodes from breast cancer patients. In human breast cancer, the study set out to evaluate how tumor, surrounding tissue and draining lymph node repertoires relate to one another and whether T cells may move between these sites.

In its sample, this clonotype was seen a few times. There is no known antigen for this receptor. Base qualities are not recorded, but no much larger clone differs from it by a single base. Trimmed from V: 5 bases; trimmed from J: 2 bases; junction bases lacking a gene match: 10. Reading from cysteine to phenylalanine, the CDR3 counts 16 amino acids. The CDR3 DNA has 48 bases and is translated from base 1. As encoded in the germline V gene, CDR1 is SGHVS while CDR2 is FQNEAQ. Adjacent samples consisted of nontumor breast tissue surrounding the tumor. The paper's findings and limits, for the study overall: In luminal-like breast cancer, tumor and nontumor tissue repertoires resembled each other significantly more than in basal-like breast cancer. The data were judged consistent with most tumor T cells deriving from the lymph node and then expanding within tumor tissue. The conclusion that tumor T cells originate in lymph nodes was framed as consistent with a hypothesis rather than directly demonstrated. T-cell repertoire diversity in tumors was found to be lower than in lymph nodes but higher than in nontumor tissue, and preferential V and J gene usage was observed.

TCRdb shows the sequencer as Illumina HiSeq 2000. TCR beta chain libraries were generated through multiplex PCR amplification. The amplified TCR beta chain products were analyzed by high-throughput sequencing. Using fastp at Q25 and MiXCR, TCRdb reprocessed the public reads and kept productive beta chains. Duplicate CDR3 protein sequences are folded into a single record with the most common DNA and genes. The sample contains under 15,000 distinct CDR3 sequences, roughly 60% of them found a single time. The ten top clones hold about half of the sample. The specimen was tumor-adjacent breast tissue. The receptor's source is a female donor with breast cancer. Some clones in this sample may be carry-over from other donors' samples. Recombination joined TRBV7-8 with TRBJ2-7, and 9 junctional nucleotides match TRBD2. The sequence in DNA is TGTGCCAGCAGCAATCTAATGACTAGCGGCGCCTACGAGCAGTACTTC. Its translation reads: CASSNLMTSGAYEQYF. With the rest looked up from the reference TRBV7-8 and TRBJ2-7 genes rather than sequenced, the full variable domain is GAGVSQSPRYKVAKRGQDVALRCDPISGHVSLFWYQQALGQGPEFLTYFQNEAQLDKSGLPSDRFFAERPEGSVSTLKIQRTQQEDSAVYLCASSNLMTSGAYEQYFGPGTRLTVT.